The clone carrying this T cell receptor (beta chain) was detected many times. The length of the CDR3 is 15 residues. Germline-derived CDR1 and CDR2 are MGHDK and SYGVNS. Between the trimmed V and J ends, which lost 1 base and 2 bases, there was a span of 9 bases. A TCRbeta library incorporating unique molecular identifiers was prepared. MiXCR, run by TCRdb on the PCR reads, gives a single entry per CDR3 protein. The sample carries around 580,000 distinct CDR3 sequences, under 30% recorded once. This sample was taken from a study of T-cell reconstitution after alpha-beta-depleted transplantation in children.

Specimen: PBMCs, mostly from graft donor cells, collected 360 days after TCRalphabeta/CD19-depleted stem cell transplant. The sequence derives from a boy in the first two years of life who had a stem cell transplant for acute myeloid leukemia, so the T cells may come from the graft donor. The rearrangement links TRBV25-1 to TRBJ1-3, with no clear D. The chain's CDR3 is CASSELVGAGNTIYF. The CDR3 DNA sequence: TGTGCCAGCAGTGAATTGGTAGGAGCTGGAAACACCATATATTTT.